One sample yielded the 32 T cell receptor beta chains listed below, sequenced in a study of early T cells in non-severe SARS-CoV-2 infection. TCRdb independently ran MiXCR on the 5' RACE reads; one entry per CDR3 protein. The sample contains under 45,000 distinct CDR3 sequences, under 13% of which appear only once. Material: whole blood. These receptor sequences come from an adult who was a healthcare worker with PCR-confirmed SARS-CoV-2 infection or an uninfected control (not recorded which).

The J gene is TRBJ2-4, the V gene TRBV12-3 or TRBV12-4; 10 nucleotides align to TRBD1. The trim removed 6 bases at V and 0 bases at J, leaving 20 bases unmatched. The length of the CDR3 is 21 residues. As DNA, the CDR3 is TGTGCCAGCAGCCATAACGGTCTGGGACAGGGGCTCACCCTAGCCAAAAACATTCAGTACTTC. This sequence encodes CASSHNGLGQGLTLAKNIQYF.

This clonotype has more than one count but fewer than ten. The chain couples TRBV6-5 to TRBJ1-2; possible D gene TRBD1, 5 bases. V was shortened by 4 bases and J by 4 bases, with 10 bases between the two germline ends. This CDR3 is built from 13 residues. Germline V gene sequence: CDR1 MNHEY, CDR2 SVGAGI. The CDR3 loop reads CASSLDDSYGYTF. Here the CDR3 DNA reads TGTGCCAGCAGTTTGGACGACAGCTATGGCTACACCTTC.

The V call is TRBV12-3 or TRBV12-4, the J call TRBJ2-3; TRBD2 agrees at 9 bases. After removal of 0 bases from V and 0 bases from J, the junction contained 10 bases not matched to a gene. This CDR3 comprises 19 residues. CDR3 in DNA: TGTGCCAGCAGTTTAGCCTCACTACTAGCGGGTCTAAGCACAGATACGCAGTATTTT. This gives the protein CASSLASLLAGLSTDTQYF.

The chain recombines TRBV12-5 with TRBJ2-3; TRBD2 matches at 10 bases. Germline CDR1 reads LGHNT; CDR2 reads FRNRAP. Germline trimming cut 7 bases from V and 2 bases from J; bases unmatched to any gene: 9. This CDR3 has 16 residues. CDR3 in amino acids: CASAPRTSGLTDTQYF. The CDR3 DNA reads as TGTGCTAGTGCTCCCCGGACTAGCGGACTCACAGATACGCAGTATTTT.

The chain combines TRBV12-5 with TRBJ2-6; D possibly corresponds to TRBD1 (5 bases). Germline lookup yields CDR1 LGHNT and CDR2 FRNRAP. The CDR3 is 18 amino acids. The ends were cut back, 2 bases at V and 1 base at J, with 15 bases in the middle. CDR3 region: CASGLHTGFESGANVLTF. CDR3 sequence (DNA): TGTGCTAGTGGTTTGCATACAGGCTTTGAGTCTGGGGCCAACGTCCTGACTTTC.

This chain joins TRBV27 and TRBJ2-7; D not resolved. V was cut by 1 base and J by 6 bases, with 10 bases left in between. CDR1 is MNHEY and CDR2 is SMNVEV in the germline V gene (reference sequence). This CDR3 is 13 amino acids long. CDR3 loop: CASSLFLVSEQYF. CDR3 in DNA: TGTGCCAGCAGTTTATTTTTAGTCTCCGAGCAGTACTTC.

This clonotype was observed many times. DNA for the CDR3: TGCGCCAGCAGCCAAGGCGCCATGGGAGACTATGGCTACACCTTC. Translation: CASSQGAMGDYGYTF. The chain couples TRBV4-1 to TRBJ1-2; D call uncertain. Germline values: CDR1 MGHRA, CDR2 YSYEKL. The CDR3 has 15 residues. Trimming took 1 base from V and 3 from J, leaving 12 bases between them.

This sequence joins TRBV7-6 and TRBJ2-2; no clear D. Germline V gene sequence: CDR1 SGHVS, CDR2 FNYEAQ. This CDR3 spans 15 amino acids. V dropped 3 bases and J dropped 4 bases, with 12 bases sitting between them. This chain's CDR3 is CASSLWGPGTGELFF. The CDR3 region has the DNA TGTGCCAGCAGCTTGTGGGGTCCGGGCACCGGGGAGCTGTTTTTT.

This clonotype has a count of ten or more. The rearrangement links TRBV30 to TRBJ1-1; D ambiguous. The CDR3 extends over 11 amino acids. V dropped 5 bases and J dropped 0 bases, with 4 bases sitting between them. Germline V gene data show CDR1 as GTSNPN and CDR2 as SVGIG (reference sequence). This CDR3 is CAWGLNTEAFF. CDR3 bases: TGTGCCTGGGGGCTGAACACTGAAGCTTTCTTT.

This clonotype was counted between two and nine times. The chain has TRBV7-6 and TRBJ2-5; D possibly corresponds to TRBD2 (6 bases). The CDR3 consists of 15 residues. The germline CDR1 and CDR2 sequences are SGHVS and FNYEAQ. Trimming took 2 bases from V and 9 from J, leaving 19 bases between them. The CDR3 sequence: CASSLPLAAIWAQYF. The CDR3 DNA sequence: TGTGCCAGCAGCTTACCCTTAGCGGCAATTTGGGCCCAGTACTTC.

This clonotype was detected many times. This rearrangement joins TRBV29-1 to TRBJ1-1; D is unresolved. Germline CDR1 and CDR2: SQVTM and ANQGSEA. CDR3 length: 12 residues. Trimming removed 4 bases at V and 5 bases at J, with 11 bases between. The CDR3 DNA reads TGCAGCGTTGCGAAAGGGATGACTGAAGCTTTCTTT. Protein sequence: CSVAKGMTEAFF. The whole variable domain, filled in from reference TRBV29-1 and TRBJ1-1, reads SAVISQKPSRDICQRGTSLTIQCQVDSQVTMMFWYRQQPGQSLTLIATANQGSEATYESGFVIDKFPISRPNLTFSTLTVSNMSPEDSSIYLCSVAKGMTEAFFGQGTRLTVV.

The chain recombines TRBV6-5 with TRBJ1-1; no definite D call. Looked up from germline, CDR1 is MNHEY and CDR2 is SVGAGI. The CDR3 loop spans 12 amino acids. Between the trimmed V and J ends, which lost 7 bases and 11 bases, there was a span of 17 bases. CDR3 nucleotides: TGTGCCAGCACCCCCCCGGGCCAGAGGGCTTTCTTT. It specifies CASTPPGQRAFF.

This clonotype was counted many times. The chain uses TRBV18 and TRBJ2-4, with TRBD1 matching 7 bases. Trimming cost V 6 bases and J 3 bases; bases outside gene matches: 8. There are 15 residues in the CDR3. Germline V CDR1 and CDR2: KGHSH, LQKENI. The DNA of the CDR3 is TGTGCCAGCTCTAGGCCAAGGGACAGCAAAAACATTCAGTACTTC. This gives the protein CASSRPRDSKNIQYF.

This clonotype was seen a handful of times. This chain joins TRBV7-3 and TRBJ2-1; perhaps TRBD1 as D (6 bases). The CDR3 consists of 13 residues. Germline CDR1 and CDR2: SGHTA and FQGTGA. Trimming pared 5 bases from V and 4 bases from J, leaving 9 bases between. The CDR3 sequence: CASSHGQYNEQFF. As DNA, the CDR3 is TGTGCCAGCAGCCACGGACAGTACAATGAGCAGTTCTTC.

This clonotype was recorded a few times. V and J are TRBV29-1 and TRBJ1-2; D gene unclear. The CDR3 totals 12 residues. The V end lost 4 bases, the J end lost 0 bases, and 6 bases lay between the germline ends. Germline CDR1 SQVTM, CDR2 ANQGSEA. CDR3 loop: CSVAGSNYGYTF. CDR3 DNA: TGCAGCGTTGCCGGGTCTAACTATGGCTACACCTTC.

This clonotype was seen ten or more times. This chain joins TRBV10-3 and TRBJ1-2, with D perhaps TRBD1 (6 bases). Germline loops: CDR1 ENHRY, CDR2 SYGVKD. The CDR3 covers 14 residues. V was clipped by 4 bases and J by 6 bases, with 15 bases between them. DNA of the CDR3: TGTGCCATCAGTGGCCTCCAGGGGAAAGATGGCTACACCTTC. It translates to CAISGLQGKDGYTF.

In its sample, this clonotype was seen many times. Written as DNA, the CDR3 is TGTGCCAGCACCGCCCGAGGGCCCTATTCACCCCTCCACTTT. This sequence encodes CASTARGPYSPLHF. The J gene is TRBJ1-6, the V gene TRBV25-1; D is ambiguous. The CDR3 runs to 14 residues. Trimming cost V 7 bases and J 8 bases, with 15 bases left between them. Germline assignment: CDR1 MGHDK and CDR2 SYGVNS.

The CDR3 nucleotides read TGTGCCATCAGTGATTCCGAGAATCAGCCCCAGCATTTT. The encoded protein is CAISDSENQPQHF. The V gene is TRBV10-3, the J gene TRBJ1-5; D is unclear. V lost 3 bases and J lost 4, with 7 bases in between. Germline V lookup: CDR1 ENHRY, CDR2 SYGVKD. This CDR3 comprises 13 residues.

The chain is built from TRBV6-5 and TRBJ1-6; perhaps TRBD1 as D (6 bases). The CDR3 spans 14 residues. The ends were cut back, 2 bases at V and 9 bases at J, with 11 bases in the middle. Germline-derived CDR1 and CDR2 are MNHEY and SVGAGI. In DNA, the CDR3 is TGTGCCAGCAGTTACACAGGGTCTCCTTCACCCCTCCACTTT. It translates to CASSYTGSPSPLHF.

The chain has TRBV7-7 and TRBJ2-3; 8 nucleotides line up with TRBD2. Trimming removed 5 bases from V and 2 bases from J; junction bases left unmatched: 12. Per germline, CDR1 SSHAT and CDR2 FNYEAQ (reference sequence). The CDR3 runs 17 residues. CDR3 amino acids: CASSPRGGRGNTDTQYF. Written as DNA, the CDR3 is TGTGCCAGCAGCCCCCGGGGGGGTAGGGGTAACACAGATACGCAGTATTTT.

The CDR3 DNA is TGTGCCAGCAGCCTCAGGAAAACTGAAGCTTTCTTT. It encodes CASSLRKTEAFF. This rearrangement joins TRBV3-1 to TRBJ1-1, with D unresolved. This CDR3 contains 12 residues. The V end was cut by 4 bases, the J end by 5 bases, with 8 bases between. Germline CDR1 and CDR2: LGHDT and YNNKEL (reference sequence).

This clonotype came up many times. The chain links TRBV7-2 to TRBJ2-3, with D possibly matching TRBD2 (6 bases). CDR1 is SGHTA and CDR2 is FQGNSA in the germline V gene. CDR3 length: 14 residues. V gave up 4 bases and J gave up 0 bases, with 8 bases separating them. The CDR3 DNA reads TGTGCCAGCAGCTACGCGGGGAGCACAGATACGCAGTATTTT. This codes for CASSYAGSTDTQYF.

This clonotype was seen a few times. The rearrangement joins TRBV12-3 or TRBV12-4 to TRBJ2-5; TRBD2 agrees at 12 bases. The CDR3 is 18 amino acids. Losses at the gene ends were 0 bases for V and 5 bases for J; bases not matched to a gene: 10. The CDR3 sequence is CASSLANLAGGRFETQYF. DNA for the CDR3: TGTGCCAGCAGTTTAGCGAATCTAGCGGGGGGGCGGTTTGAGACCCAGTACTTC.

The rearrangement joins TRBV6-6 to TRBJ1-1; D gene unclear. Trimming removed 0 bases at V and 8 bases at J, with 16 bases between. The CDR3 is 15 amino acids. Germline lookup yields CDR1 MNHNY and CDR2 SVGAGI (reference sequence). CDR3: CASSYSIPGLGEAFF. CDR3 nucleotide sequence: TGTGCCAGCAGTTACTCGATCCCAGGTCTCGGGGAAGCTTTCTTT.

This chain joins TRBV20-1 and TRBJ1-5; the match to TRBD1 covers 8 bases. The V gene end was trimmed by 3 bases and the J gene end by 1 base; junction bases not matched to a gene: 8. The CDR3 extends over 16 amino acids. Germline assignment: CDR1 DFQATT and CDR2 SNEGSKA (reference sequence). The CDR3 is CSASRRDRGSNQPQHF. The CDR3 DNA reads as TGCAGTGCTAGCCGGAGAGACAGGGGAAGCAATCAGCCCCAGCATTTT.

This clonotype has more than one count but fewer than ten. The J gene is TRBJ1-5, the V gene TRBV5-4, with D tentatively TRBD1 (6 bases). This CDR3 has 16 residues. CDR1 and CDR2 (germline): SGHNT, YYREEE (reference sequence). V lost 7 bases and J lost 2, with 19 bases in between. In DNA form, the CDR3 reads TGTGCCAGCGAGGGGGGGGAGAGGGCTCGCAATCAGCCCCAGCATTTT. Translating gives CASEGGERARNQPQHF. Variable domain in full (rest from reference TRBV5-4 and TRBJ1-5): ETGVTQSPTHLIKTRGQQVTLRCSSQSGHNTVSWYQQALGQGPQFIFQYYREEENGRGNFPPRFSGLQFPNYSSELNVNALELDDSALYLCASEGGERARNQPQHFGDGTRLSIL.

CDR3 coding DNA: TGCAGCGCTAGGGGCACATACACTGAAGCTTTCTTT. This sequence encodes CSARGTYTEAFF. V gene TRBV29-1 combines with J gene TRBJ1-1; possible D gene TRBD1, 5 bases. The germline V and J ends were trimmed by 7 bases and 3 bases, with 12 bases remaining between them. The CDR3 is 12 amino acids. The germline gives CDR1 SQVTM, CDR2 ANQGSEA.

CDR3 residues: CAISESGLAEAFF. The CDR3 DNA reads as TGTGCCATCAGTGAGTCGGGACTAGCCGAAGCTTTCTTT. The chain combines TRBV10-3 with TRBJ1-1; tentatively, D is TRBD1 (5 bases). The CDR3 loop spans 13 amino acids. CDR1 ENHRY and CDR2 SYGVKD come from the germline V gene. V dropped 0 bases and J dropped 8 bases, with 10 bases sitting between them.

Ten or more counts support this clonotype. The chain combines TRBV6-5 with TRBJ2-5, with D possibly being TRBD1 (6 bases). V was clipped by 6 bases and J by 4 bases, with 18 bases between them. The CDR3 has 15 residues. The germline V gene has CDR1 MNHEY and CDR2 SVGAGI. CDR3 residues: CASSSVDSPVETQYF. CDR3 nucleotides: TGTGCCAGCAGCTCCGTGGACAGCCCGGTAGAGACCCAGTACTTC.

This clonotype was recorded many times. The chain has TRBV5-1 and TRBJ1-1; 7 bases are a match to TRBD1. V was pared by 4 bases and J by 1 base, with 4 bases of the junction left unmatched. The CDR3 is 14 amino acids. Germline CDR1 is SGHRS and CDR2 is YFSETQ. The CDR3 sequence is CASSPGQTNTEAFF. CDR3 nucleotides: TGCGCCAGCAGCCCGGGACAGACGAACACTGAAGCTTTCTTT.

The rearrangement uses TRBV9 and TRBJ2-3, with TRBD2 identical over 7 bases. This CDR3 region has 13 residues. Germline V gene lookup returns CDR1 SGDLS and CDR2 YYNGEE. V lost 2 bases to trimming and J lost 6 bases; unmatched junction nucleotides: 3. The CDR3 reads CASSVTTSDTQYF. CDR3 nucleotide sequence: TGTGCCAGCAGCGTGACGACTAGCGATACGCAGTATTTT. Using reference TRBV9 and TRBJ2-3 for the parts outside the CDR3, the full variable domain is DSGVTQTPKHLITATGQRVTLRCSPRSGDLSVYWYQQSLDQGLQFLIQYYNGEERAKGNILERFSAQQFPDLHSELNLSSLELGDSALYFCASSVTTSDTQYFGPGTRLTVL.

A few counts support this clonotype. This chain links TRBV10-1 with TRBJ2-4, with 9 bases aligning to TRBD2. The V gene end was trimmed by 2 bases and the J gene end by 4 bases; junction bases not matched to a gene: 3. Germline lookup yields CDR1 WNHNN and CDR2 SYGVQD (reference sequence). The CDR3 length is 15 residues. Written as DNA, the CDR3 is TGCGCCAGCAGTGAGGTAGCGGGGGAGAAAAACATTCAGTACTTC. This sequence encodes CASSEVAGEKNIQYF.